This TCR beta chain was sequenced during a study of T cells in Graves' hyperthyroidism and ophthalmopathy. About the research overall: Peripheral blood samples were taken at initial diagnosis, prior to any treatment.

TCR beta CDR3 region amplification was performed from RNA transcripts. Researchers ran a first-round RT-PCR on the TCR CDR3 using the HTBI primer set. TCRdb passed the multiplex PCR reads through MiXCR, listing each CDR3 protein once. The sample carries about 350,000 distinct CDR3 sequences, approximately 13% recorded once. Findings and limits, study-wide: A model of 13 V-J features distinguished ophthalmopathy from stable hyperthyroidism.

This clonotype was detected many times. Its antigen is not identified. The sequencing input was blood. The origin of this receptor is a woman in her thirties or forties with Graves' ophthalmopathy.

CDR3 sequence (DNA): TGTGCCAGCAGCGCAGGGACTAGCCGAGGGTATGAGCAGTTCTTC. Protein product: CASSAGTSRGYEQFF. The chain is built from TRBV9 and TRBJ2-1; the match to TRBD2 covers 9 bases. The V and J ends lost 3 bases and 8 bases, in that order; junction bases with no gene match: 9. Germline CDR1 is SGDLS and CDR2 is YYNGEE. The CDR3 sequence is 15 residues long.